These 2 T cell receptor beta chains originate from one sample sequenced in a study of T cells in Graves' hyperthyroidism and ophthalmopathy. The source material, RNA transcripts, was used to amplify TCR beta CDR3 regions. During a first-round RT-PCR of the TCR CDR3, the HTBI primer set was used. Using its own MiXCR run on the multiplex PCR reads, TCRdb lists one record per CDR3 protein. The sample contains about 300,000 distinct CDR3 sequences, 16% of which appear only once. Sequenced sample: blood. These receptors came from a man aged 25-45 years with Graves' hyperthyroidism.

This clonotype occurred a few times. The V gene is TRBV2, the J gene TRBJ2-5, with 8 bases fitting TRBD2. CDR1 is SNHLY, CDR2 FYNNEI, per germline. The CDR3 consists of 14 residues. V was pared by 7 bases and J by 5 bases, with 9 bases of the junction left unmatched. The chain's CDR3 is CASTQRESSETQYF. The CDR3 nucleotides read TGTGCCAGCACCCAGCGGGAGAGCTCGGAGACCCAGTACTTC.

This clonotype has a count of ten or more. The chain uses TRBV27 and TRBJ2-5; 8 bases line up with TRBD1. This CDR3 is built from 15 residues. Germline loops: CDR1 MNHEY, CDR2 SMNVEV (reference sequence). J lost 5 bases, V lost 6 bases, and 11 bases had no gene match. CDR3 DNA: TGTGCCAGCAGCCGTACGGCAGGGGGCCTCGAGACCCAGTACTTC. This sequence encodes CASSRTAGGLETQYF.